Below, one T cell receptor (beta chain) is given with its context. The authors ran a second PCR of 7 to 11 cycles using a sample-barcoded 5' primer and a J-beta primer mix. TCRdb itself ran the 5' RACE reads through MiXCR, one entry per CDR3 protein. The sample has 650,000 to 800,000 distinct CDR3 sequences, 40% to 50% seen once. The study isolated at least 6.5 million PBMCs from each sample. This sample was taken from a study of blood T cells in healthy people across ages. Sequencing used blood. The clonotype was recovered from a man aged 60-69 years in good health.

The CDR3: CASSLRPGPNYNEQFF. The CDR3 DNA sequence: TGTGCCAGCAGCTTACGTCCGGGACCCAACTACAATGAGCAGTTCTTC. V gene TRBV7-2 combines with J gene TRBJ2-1, with D perhaps matching TRBD1 or TRBD2 (5 bases each). V lost 2 bases and J 3 bases, leaving 14 bases between the germline ends. The CDR3 totals 16 residues. The germline V gene has CDR1 SGHTA and CDR2 FQGNSA. The full variable domain, in which reference TRBV7-2 and TRBJ2-1 provide the parts outside the CDR3, is GAGVSQSPSNKVTEKGKDVELRCDPISGHTALYWYRQSLGQGLEFLIYFQGNSAPDKSGLPSDRFSAERTGGSVSTLTIQRTQQEDSAVYLCASSLRPGPNYNEQFFGPGTRLTVL.